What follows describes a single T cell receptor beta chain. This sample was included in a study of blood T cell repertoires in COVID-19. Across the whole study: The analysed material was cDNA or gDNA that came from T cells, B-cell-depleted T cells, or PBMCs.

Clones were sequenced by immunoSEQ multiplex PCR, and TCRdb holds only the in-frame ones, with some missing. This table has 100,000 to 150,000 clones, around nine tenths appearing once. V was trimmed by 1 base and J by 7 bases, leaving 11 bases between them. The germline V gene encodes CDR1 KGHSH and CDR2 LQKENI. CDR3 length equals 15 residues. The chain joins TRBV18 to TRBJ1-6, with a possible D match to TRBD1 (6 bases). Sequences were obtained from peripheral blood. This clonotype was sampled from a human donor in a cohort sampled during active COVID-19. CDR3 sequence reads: CASSPQVGQNSPLHF. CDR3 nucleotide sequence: TGTGCCAGCTCACCACAGGTCGGACAGAATTCACCCCTCCACTTT.